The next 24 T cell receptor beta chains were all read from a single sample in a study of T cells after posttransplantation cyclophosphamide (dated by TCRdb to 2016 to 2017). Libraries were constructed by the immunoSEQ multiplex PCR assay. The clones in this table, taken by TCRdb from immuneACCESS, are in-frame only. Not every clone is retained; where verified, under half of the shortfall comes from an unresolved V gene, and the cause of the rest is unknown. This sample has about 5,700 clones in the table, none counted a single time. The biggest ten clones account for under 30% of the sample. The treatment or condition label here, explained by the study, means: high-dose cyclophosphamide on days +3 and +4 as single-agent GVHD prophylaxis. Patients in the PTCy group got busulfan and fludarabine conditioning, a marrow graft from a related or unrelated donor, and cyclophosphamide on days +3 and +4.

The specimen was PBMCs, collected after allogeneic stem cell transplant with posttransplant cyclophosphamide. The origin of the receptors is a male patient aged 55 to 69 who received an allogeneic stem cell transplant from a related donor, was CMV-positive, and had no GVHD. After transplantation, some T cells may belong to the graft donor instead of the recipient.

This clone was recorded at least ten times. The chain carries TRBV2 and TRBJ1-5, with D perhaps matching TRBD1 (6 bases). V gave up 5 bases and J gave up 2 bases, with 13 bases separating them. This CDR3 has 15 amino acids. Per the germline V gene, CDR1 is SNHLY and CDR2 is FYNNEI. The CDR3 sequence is CASSFKQGGNQPQHF. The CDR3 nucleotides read TGTGCCAGCAGTTTTAAACAGGGCGGCAATCAGCCCCAGCATTTT.

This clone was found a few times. CDR3 DNA: TGTGCCAGCAGTTTCGGGACCAGACTAGCTTCAGATACGCAGTATTTT. It translates to CASSFGTRLASDTQYF. V is TRBV28 and J is TRBJ2-3; 7 bases are shared with TRBD2. The CDR3 has 16 amino acids. V trimming: 3 bases; J trimming: 4 bases; junction bases outside the gene matches: 10. CDR1 and CDR2 from the germline V gene are MDHEN and SYDVKM.

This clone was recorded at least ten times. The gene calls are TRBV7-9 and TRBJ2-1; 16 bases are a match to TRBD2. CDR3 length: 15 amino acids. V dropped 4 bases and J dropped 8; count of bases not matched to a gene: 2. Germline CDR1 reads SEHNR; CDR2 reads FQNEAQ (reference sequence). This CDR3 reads CASSSGLAGGHEQFF. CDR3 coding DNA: TGTGCCAGCAGCTCGGGACTAGCGGGGGGGCATGAGCAGTTCTTC.

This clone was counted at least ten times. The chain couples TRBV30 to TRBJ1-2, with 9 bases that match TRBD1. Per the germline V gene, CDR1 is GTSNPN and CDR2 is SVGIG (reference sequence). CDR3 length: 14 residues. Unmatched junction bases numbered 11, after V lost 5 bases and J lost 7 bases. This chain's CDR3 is CAWVQGALSLGYTF. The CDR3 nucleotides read TGTGCCTGGGTACAGGGGGCTCTTTCGCTTGGCTACACCTTC.

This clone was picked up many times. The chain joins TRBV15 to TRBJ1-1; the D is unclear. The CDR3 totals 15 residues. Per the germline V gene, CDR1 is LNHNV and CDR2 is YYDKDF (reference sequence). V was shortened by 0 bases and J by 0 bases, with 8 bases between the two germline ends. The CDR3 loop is CATSRDDTMNTEAFF. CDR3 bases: TGTGCCACCAGCAGAGACGACACCATGAACACTGAAGCTTTCTTT.

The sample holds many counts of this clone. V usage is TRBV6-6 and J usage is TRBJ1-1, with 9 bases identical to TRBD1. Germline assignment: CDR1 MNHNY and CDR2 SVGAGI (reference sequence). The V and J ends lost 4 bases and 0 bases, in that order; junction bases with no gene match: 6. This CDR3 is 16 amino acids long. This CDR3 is CASSSGQGWMNTEAFF. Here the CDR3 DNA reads TGTGCCAGCAGTTCGGGACAGGGATGGATGAACACTGAAGCTTTCTTT.

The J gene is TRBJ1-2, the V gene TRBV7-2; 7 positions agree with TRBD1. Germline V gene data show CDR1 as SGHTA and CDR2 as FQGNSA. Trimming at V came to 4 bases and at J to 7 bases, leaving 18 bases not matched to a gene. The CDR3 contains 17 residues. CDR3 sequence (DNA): TGTGCCAGCAGCTACGAGATGTATACGGGACAGAGAACTGGCTACACCTTC. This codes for CASSYEMYTGQRTGYTF.

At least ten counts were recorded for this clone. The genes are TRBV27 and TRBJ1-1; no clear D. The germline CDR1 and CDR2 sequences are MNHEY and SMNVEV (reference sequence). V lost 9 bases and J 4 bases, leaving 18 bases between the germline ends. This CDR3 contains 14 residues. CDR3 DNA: TGTGCCAGTACTCCCTACGGGGAGGCCACTGAAGCTTTCTTT. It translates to CASTPYGEATEAFF.

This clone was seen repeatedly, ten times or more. The CDR3 nucleotides read TGTGCCAGCAGTTTATGGGGGGACAGGGGGCGAACTGGAAACACCATATATTTT. It is translated as CASSLWGDRGRTGNTIYF. This chain joins TRBV28 and TRBJ1-3; 12 bases map to TRBD1. After removal of 0 bases from V and 2 bases from J, the junction contained 5 bases not matched to a gene. Per germline, CDR1 MDHEN and CDR2 SYDVKM. This CDR3 spans 18 amino acids.

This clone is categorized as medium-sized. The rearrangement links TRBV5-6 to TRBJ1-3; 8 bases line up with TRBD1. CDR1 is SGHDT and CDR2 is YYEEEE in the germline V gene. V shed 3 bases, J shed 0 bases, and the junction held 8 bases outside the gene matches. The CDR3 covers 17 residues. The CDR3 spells CASSSPRDRISGNTIYF. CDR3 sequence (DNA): TGTGCCAGCAGCTCCCCCCGGGACAGGATCTCTGGAAACACCATATATTTT.

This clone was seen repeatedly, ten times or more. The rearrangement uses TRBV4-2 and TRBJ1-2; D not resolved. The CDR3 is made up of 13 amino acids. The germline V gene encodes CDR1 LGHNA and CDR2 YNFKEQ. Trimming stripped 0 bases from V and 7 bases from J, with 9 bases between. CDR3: CASSQDRGFGYTF. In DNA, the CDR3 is TGTGCCAGCAGCCAAGATCGAGGGTTTGGCTACACCTTC.

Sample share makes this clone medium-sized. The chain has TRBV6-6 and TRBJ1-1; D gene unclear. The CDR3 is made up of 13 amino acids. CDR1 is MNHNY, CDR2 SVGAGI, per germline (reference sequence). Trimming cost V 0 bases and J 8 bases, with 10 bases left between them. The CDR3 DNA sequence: TGTGCCAGCAGTTACTCGGGAGATAGAGAAGCTTTCTTT. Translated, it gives CASSYSGDREAFF.

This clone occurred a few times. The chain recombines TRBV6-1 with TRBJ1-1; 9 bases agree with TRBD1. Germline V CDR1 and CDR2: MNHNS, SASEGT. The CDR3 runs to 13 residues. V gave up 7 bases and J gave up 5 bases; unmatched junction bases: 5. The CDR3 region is CASNKQGATEAFF. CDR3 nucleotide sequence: TGTGCCAGCAATAAACAGGGGGCGACTGAAGCTTTCTTT.

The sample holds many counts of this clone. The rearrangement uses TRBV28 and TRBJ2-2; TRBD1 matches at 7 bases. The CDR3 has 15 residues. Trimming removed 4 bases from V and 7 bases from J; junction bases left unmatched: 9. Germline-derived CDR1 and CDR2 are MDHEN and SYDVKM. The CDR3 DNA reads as TGTGCCAGCAGTTCATTGGGCAGGGGGATCGGGGAGCTGTTTTTT. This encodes CASSSLGRGIGELFF.

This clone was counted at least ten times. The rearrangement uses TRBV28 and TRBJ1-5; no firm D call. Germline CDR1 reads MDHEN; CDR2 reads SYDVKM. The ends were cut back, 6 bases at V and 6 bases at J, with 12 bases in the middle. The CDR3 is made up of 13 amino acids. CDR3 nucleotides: TGTGCCAGCAGACCGACACCAGTTCAGCCCCAGCATTTT. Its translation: CASRPTPVQPQHF.

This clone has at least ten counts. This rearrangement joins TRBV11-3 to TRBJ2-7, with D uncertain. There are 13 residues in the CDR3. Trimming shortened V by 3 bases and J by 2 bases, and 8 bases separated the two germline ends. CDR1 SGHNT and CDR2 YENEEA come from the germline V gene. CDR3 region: CASSFRSAYEQYF. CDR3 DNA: TGTGCCAGCAGCTTCAGGTCCGCCTACGAGCAGTACTTC. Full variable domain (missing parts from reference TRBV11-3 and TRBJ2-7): EAGVVQSPRYKIIEKKQPVAFWCNPISGHNTLYWYLQNLGQGPELLIRYENEEAVDDSQLPKDRFSAERLKGVDSTLKIQPAELGDSAVYLCASSFRSAYEQYFGPGTRLTVT.

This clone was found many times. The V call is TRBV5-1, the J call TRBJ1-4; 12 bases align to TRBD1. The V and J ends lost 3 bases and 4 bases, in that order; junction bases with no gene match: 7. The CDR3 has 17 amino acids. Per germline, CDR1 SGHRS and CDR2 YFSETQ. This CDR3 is CASSWGTGGSGNEKLFF. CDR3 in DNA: TGCGCCAGCAGCTGGGGGACAGGGGGCAGTGGTAATGAAAAACTGTTTTTT.

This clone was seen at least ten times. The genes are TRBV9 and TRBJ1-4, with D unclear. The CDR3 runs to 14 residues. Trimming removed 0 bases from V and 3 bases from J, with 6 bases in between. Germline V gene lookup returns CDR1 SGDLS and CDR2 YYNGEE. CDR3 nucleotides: TGTGCCAGCAGCGTAGACAGTTCTAATGAAAAACTGTTTTTT. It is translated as CASSVDSSNEKLFF.

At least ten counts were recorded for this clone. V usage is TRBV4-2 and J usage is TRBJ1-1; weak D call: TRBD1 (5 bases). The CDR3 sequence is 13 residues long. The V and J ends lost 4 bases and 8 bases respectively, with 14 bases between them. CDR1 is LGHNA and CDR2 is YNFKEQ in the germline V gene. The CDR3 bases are TGTGCCAGCAGCCTTCAAATCCAGGGAGAAGCTTTCTTT. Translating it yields CASSLQIQGEAFF.

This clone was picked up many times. Here the CDR3 DNA reads TGCGCCAGCAGCTTCGGGACAGCGGGCACAGATACGCAGTATTTT. Translating gives CASSFGTAGTDTQYF. This chain links TRBV5-1 with TRBJ2-3, with TRBD1 identical over 7 bases. The J segment lost 1 base and the V segment lost 2 bases, leaving 4 bases of the junction unmatched. Germline V gene sequence: CDR1 SGHRS, CDR2 YFSETQ. This CDR3 spans 15 amino acids.

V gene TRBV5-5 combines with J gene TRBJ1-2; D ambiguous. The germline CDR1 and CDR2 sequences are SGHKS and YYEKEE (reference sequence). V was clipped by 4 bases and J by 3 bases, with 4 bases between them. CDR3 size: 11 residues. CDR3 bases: TGTGCCAGCAGCCAGGACTATGGCTACACCTTC. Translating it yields CASSQDYGYTF.

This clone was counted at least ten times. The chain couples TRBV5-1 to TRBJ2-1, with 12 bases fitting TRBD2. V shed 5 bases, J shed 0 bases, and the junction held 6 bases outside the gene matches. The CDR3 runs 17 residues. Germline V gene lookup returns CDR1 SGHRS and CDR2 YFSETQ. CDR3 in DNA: TGCGCCAGCAGACTAGCGGGGGGCCTCAGCTCCTACAATGAGCAGTTCTTC. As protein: CASRLAGGLSSYNEQFF.

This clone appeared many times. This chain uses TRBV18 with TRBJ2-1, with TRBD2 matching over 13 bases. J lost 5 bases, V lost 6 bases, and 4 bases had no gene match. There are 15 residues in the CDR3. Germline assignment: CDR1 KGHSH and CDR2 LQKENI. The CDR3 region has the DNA TGTGCCAGCTCCCTACTAGCGGGGGGGAACAATGAGCAGTTCTTC. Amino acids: CASSLLAGGNNEQFF.

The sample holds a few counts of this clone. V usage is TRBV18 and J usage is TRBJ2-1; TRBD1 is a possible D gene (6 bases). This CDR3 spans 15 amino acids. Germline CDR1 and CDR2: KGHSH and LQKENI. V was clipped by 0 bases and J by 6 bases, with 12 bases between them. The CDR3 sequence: CASSPPDRLGNEQFF. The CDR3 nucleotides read TGTGCCAGCTCACCACCCGACAGGCTAGGCAATGAGCAGTTCTTC.